This T cell receptor (beta chain) emerged from a study of T-cell reconstitution after alpha-beta-depleted transplantation in children. Broader study findings: One year after transplant, T-cell counts and diversity came mostly from newly produced T cells. Expanded clones from the graft, numbering several hundred, reportedly supplied alpha-beta T cells about two months after transplant. Recipient T cells and thymic progenitors that survived gave rise to the high TCRbeta diversity observed at day 60 in some patients.

This clonotype was seen more than once but under ten times. No antigen is known for it. Preparation of the TCRbeta library used unique molecular identifiers. TCRdb called the PCR reads again in MiXCR, with one record for every CDR3 protein. The data contain about 830,000 distinct CDR3 sequences, less than 20% of them singletons. The CDR3 has 15 amino acids. Germline values: CDR1 SNHLY, CDR2 FYNNEI. The junction had 8 bases not matched to a gene; V was cut back by 7 bases and J by 6 bases. The receptor comes from a male patient aged 10 to 17 who had a stem cell transplant for acute lymphoblastic leukemia, so the T cells may come from the graft donor. The sequencing used PBMCs, mostly from graft donor cells, collected 360 days after TCRalphabeta/CD19-depleted stem cell transplant. V usage is TRBV2 and J usage is TRBJ2-1; 11 nucleotides match TRBD1. The CDR3 sequence: CASIRTGGLRNEQFF. The CDR3 nucleotides are TGTGCCAGCATTCGGACAGGGGGCTTACGCAATGAGCAGTTCTTC.